The present TCR beta chain was sequenced within a study of OX40 agonist ivuxolimab in advanced cancers. Across the whole study: A history of anti-PD-1, anti-PD-L1 or anti-CTLA-4 therapy was acceptable, and about 40% had some. General observations from the study: Expanded clones were, on average, more numerous among CD8+ T cells than CD4+.

Profiling relied on immunoSEQ multiplex PCR, and the TCRdb table lists in-frame clones only, not all of them. This table holds under 40,000 clones, roughly 90% found once. CDR1 SGHNT and CDR2 YYREEE come from the germline V gene (reference sequence). Trimming took 0 bases from V and 1 from J, leaving 4 bases between them. The CDR3 is 14 residues long. As regards this clone: Antigen specificity is unknown.

The origin of this receptor is an adult with an advanced solid tumor such as melanoma, head and neck, liver or kidney cancer. This chain links TRBV5-4 with TRBJ2-2; D remains ambiguous. The sample in question was CD4+ or CD8+ T cells sorted from blood, obtained in a trial of the OX40 agonist ivuxolimab. The CDR3 protein is CASSLDGNTGELFF. The CDR3 region has the DNA TGTGCCAGCAGCTTGGACGGGAACACCGGGGAGCTGTTTTTT.